The rows below give T cell receptor beta chains drawn from one sample of a study of blood T cell repertoires in COVID-19. Clones were read by immunoSEQ multiplex PCR, and TCRdb kept only the in-frame ones, dropping some. The sample carries about 36,000 clones, approximately 75% recorded once. The source material was peripheral blood. Receptors originate from a human donor in a cohort sampled during active or convalescent COVID-19. The donor label of this sample is uncertain. Both conserved end residues are part of each CDR3. Each record gives: CDR3 DNA, CDR3 protein, clone size, J gene, D gene, V gene. A D gene is named only where the DNA matches it firmly. Clone size is stated in some rows and not others, as once, few, many or a class when expanded.

DNA: TGTGCCAGCAGCGCGAAGAGTAGCGGTAAAGAGACCCAGTACTTC
CDR3: CASSAKSSGKETQYF
size: NA
J: TRBJ2-5
D: NA
V: TRBV11-1

DNA: TGCGCCAGCAGCCAAGGCCCAGCGGGAGTATACGATACGCAGTATTTT
CDR3: CASSQGPAGVYDTQYF
size: once
J: TRBJ2-3
D: TRBD2
V: TRBV4-3

DNA: TGTGCCAGCAGCCCAGGGGTCAGAACAAACACAGATACGCAGTATTTT
CDR3: CASSPGVRTNTDTQYF
size: few
J: TRBJ2-3
D: NA
V: TRBV13

DNA: TGTGCCAGCAGCTCGGGACAGGGGGCTGGTGGAAACACCATATATTTT
CDR3: CASSSGQGAGGNTIYF
size: few
J: TRBJ1-3
D: TRBD1
V: TRBV7-3

DNA: TGTGCCAGCTCACCGGGACTTGCGGCAGATACGCAGTATTTT
CDR3: CASSPGLAADTQYF
size: NA
J: TRBJ2-3
D: NA
V: TRBV18

DNA: TGTGCCAGCAGTTACTCGAGCGGGAGAAACACCATATATTTT
CDR3: CASSYSSGRNTIYF
size: NA
J: TRBJ1-3
D: NA
V: TRBV6-5

DNA: TGCAGTAGTAGTACAGGCTATGGCTACACCTTC
CDR3: CSSSTGYGYTF
size: NA
J: TRBJ1-2
D: NA
V: TRBV20-1

DNA: TGTGCCAGCAGCCCGGGGACTAGCGGGAGAAGGCCAGATACGCAGTATTTT
CDR3: CASSPGTSGRRPDTQYF
size: NA
J: TRBJ2-3
D: TRBD2
V: TRBV13

DNA: TGTGCCACCAGTGATTTGCCCCGGACTAGCGGGAGGGCCAATGAGCAGTTCTTC
CDR3: CATSDLPRTSGRANEQFF
size: NA
J: TRBJ2-1
D: TRBD2
V: TRBV24-1

DNA: TGTGCCAGTAGTCCCGACCGGACAGGGGGCAACACTGAAGCTTTCTTT
CDR3: CASSPDRTGGNTEAFF
size: once
J: TRBJ1-1
D: TRBD1
V: TRBV19

DNA: TGTGCCAGCAGCTTGTCCGGGGGACCAAGGAAGTTCTTC
CDR3: CASSLSGGPRKFF
size: NA
J: TRBJ2-1
D: NA
V: TRBV5-4

DNA: TGCGCCAGCAGCCAAGATGAGTATTTTAGGACAGGGTCGCACAATGAGCAGTTCTTC
CDR3: CASSQDEYFRTGSHNEQFF
size: once
J: TRBJ2-1
D: TRBD1
V: TRBV4-3

DNA: TGTGCCTGGAGTCTTCAGGGGATGGAGTGGGGCACTGAAGCTTTCTTT
CDR3: CAWSLQGMEWGTEAFF
size: NA
J: TRBJ1-1
D: NA
V: TRBV30

DNA: TGTGCCAGCAGCCGGGGGGAGGTGTACCAAGAGACCCAGTACTTC
CDR3: CASSRGEVYQETQYF
size: NA
J: TRBJ2-5
D: TRBD2
V: TRBV7-9

DNA: TGCGCCAGCAGCTTGAATGCAGGGACTAGCGGTTCGGGCGAGCAGTACTTC
CDR3: CASSLNAGTSGSGEQYF
size: NA
J: TRBJ2-7
D: TRBD2
V: TRBV5-1

DNA: TGCGCCAGCAGCCAAGATAACACAGGGGGCTCCTACAATGAGCAGTTCTTC
CDR3: CASSQDNTGGSYNEQFF
size: NA
J: TRBJ2-1
D: TRBD1
V: TRBV4-3

DNA: TGCGCCAGCAGCCCCCGGGACAGAAACTATGGCTACACCTTC
CDR3: CASSPRDRNYGYTF
size: few
J: TRBJ1-2
D: TRBD1
V: TRBV5-1

DNA: TGTGCCAGCAGAGGACAGGGGCGAGGCTACACCTTC
CDR3: CASRGQGRGYTF
size: NA
J: TRBJ1-2
D: TRBD1
V: TRBV12-3/TRBV12-4

DNA: TGTGCCAGCTCACCTCGGAACACCGGGGAGCTGTTTTTT
CDR3: CASSPRNTGELFF
size: NA
J: TRBJ2-2
D: NA
V: TRBV18

DNA: TGTGCCAGCAGTTACACAGGGAGCGTTCCTTACGAGCAGTACTTC
CDR3: CASSYTGSVPYEQYF
size: NA
J: TRBJ2-7
D: NA
V: TRBV6-2/TRBV6-3

DNA: TGTGCCAGCAGCCCCCGCCGGGTGAACACTGAAGCTTTCTTT
CDR3: CASSPRRVNTEAFF
size: NA
J: TRBJ1-1
D: NA
V: TRBV9

DNA: TGTGCCAGCAGCTTGCTTTCCCCGTCAGGGAGGCGATCACCCCTCCACTTT
CDR3: CASSLLSPSGRRSPLHF
size: NA
J: TRBJ1-6
D: NA
V: TRBV7-9

DNA: TGTGCCAGCAGCTTGGTGGCAGACACTGAAGCTTTCTTT
CDR3: CASSLVADTEAFF
size: NA
J: TRBJ1-1
D: NA
V: TRBV5-5

DNA: TGTGCCACCAGTGGAGCGGGAGGGCCCGAGCAGTACTTC
CDR3: CATSGAGGPEQYF
size: medium-sized
J: TRBJ2-7
D: TRBD2
V: TRBV24-1

DNA: TGTGCCAGCACCGCGGGAGGGAGAGAAAAACTGTTTTTT
CDR3: CASTAGGREKLFF
size: NA
J: TRBJ1-4
D: NA
V: TRBV2

DNA: TGTGCCACAGCCACTAGCGGGAGTACCACCGGGGAGCTGTTTTTT
CDR3: CATATSGSTTGELFF
size: NA
J: TRBJ2-2
D: TRBD2
V: TRBV24-1

DNA: TGTGCCAGTAGTACTATAGACAGGGGAGCTGGCTACACCTTC
CDR3: CASSTIDRGAGYTF
size: NA
J: TRBJ1-2
D: TRBD1
V: TRBV19

DNA: TGTGCCAGCAGCTTAGATATCTCAGGGAACACTGAAGCTTTCTTT
CDR3: CASSLDISGNTEAFF
size: few
J: TRBJ1-1
D: NA
V: TRBV11-2

DNA: TGCGCCAGCAGCAATAGCGGGAGGGCCCAAGAGACCCAGTACTTC
CDR3: CASSNSGRAQETQYF
size: NA
J: TRBJ2-5
D: TRBD2
V: TRBV5-1

DNA: TGTGCCAGCAGCTTAGATCGAGGGGGAGACACTTACAATGAGCAGTTCTTC
CDR3: CASSLDRGGDTYNEQFF
size: NA
J: TRBJ2-1
D: NA
V: TRBV11-3

DNA: TGTGCCAGCAGCCCCTCCTCGAGCTCCTACAATGAGCAGTTCTTC
CDR3: CASSPSSSSYNEQFF
size: NA
J: TRBJ2-1
D: NA
V: TRBV11-3

DNA: TGTGCCAGCAGTGAGTCGGGACTAGCGTACAATGAGCAGTTCTTC
CDR3: CASSESGLAYNEQFF
size: few
J: TRBJ2-1
D: TRBD2
V: TRBV2

DNA: TGTGCCACCAGTGATCCCCGGGGTCTCAAGGATGAGCAGTTCTTC
CDR3: CATSDPRGLKDEQFF
size: NA
J: TRBJ2-1
D: NA
V: TRBV24-1